Shown below are 26 T cell receptor beta chains from a single sample sequenced in a study of cytomegalovirus exposure and HLA in healthy donors (dated by TCRdb to 2016 to 2017). Libraries were made using the immunoSEQ multiplex PCR assay. A mixture of 60 forward primers for TCR Vbeta segments and 13 reverse primers for TCR Jbeta segments was used in the multiplex PCR. The source is immuneACCESS, and TCRdb retained only in-frame sequences with V and J called. Part of the clones is not carried over; for the studies checked, unresolved V genes explain less than half of this, and the remainder is unexplained. The sample has about 83,000 clones on record, under 80% of them singletons. The top ten clonotypes cover 4% to 4.5% of the sample. The sample comprised PBMCs. The receptors derive from a man aged 60-69 years in good health and CMV-seronegative.

This rearrangement joins TRBV4-1 to TRBJ1-2; D perhaps matches TRBD1 (5 bases). There are 14 residues in the CDR3. The germline gives CDR1 MGHRA, CDR2 YSYEKL. V lost 0 bases and J lost 8, with 13 bases in between. CDR3 sequence reads: CASSQEGNRIGYTF. In DNA, the CDR3 is TGCGCCAGCAGCCAAGAAGGGAACAGGATCGGCTACACCTTC.

This clone was found once. The rearrangement links TRBV19 to TRBJ2-3; 8 positions match TRBD2. The CDR3 is made up of 13 amino acids. Losses at the gene ends were 8 bases for V and 2 bases for J; bases not matched to a gene: 3. Germline loops: CDR1 LNHDA, CDR2 SQIVND (reference sequence). DNA of the CDR3: TGTGCCAGTGCACTAGCGGACACAGATACGCAGTATTTT. Encoded protein: CASALADTDTQYF.

This clone came up a few times. V and J are TRBV6-5 and TRBJ1-1; D unresolved. There are 14 residues in the CDR3. V shed 4 bases and J shed 0 bases, with 9 bases lying between them. Germline CDR1 reads MNHEY; CDR2 reads SVGAGI. In nucleotides, the CDR3 is TGTGCCAGCAGTTCCTCCGGAGTGAACACTGAAGCTTTCTTT. This codes for CASSSSGVNTEAFF.

This clone was detected a few times. The gene calls are TRBV5-1 and TRBJ2-3, with D possibly being TRBD2 (5 bases). CDR3 size: 16 residues. Between the trimmed V and J ends, which lost 3 bases and 2 bases, there was a span of 16 bases. Germline V gene sequence: CDR1 SGHRS, CDR2 YFSETQ. The CDR3 bases are TGCGCCAGCAGCTGGCAAGCGGCACGCCTCACAGATACGCAGTATTTT. Translating it yields CASSWQAARLTDTQYF.

The rearrangement joins TRBV5-1 to TRBJ1-2; 7 nucleotides match TRBD1. Germline CDR1 and CDR2: SGHRS and YFSETQ. This CDR3 is 15 amino acids long. V shed 2 bases and J 6 bases; nucleotides not matched to a gene: 10. The CDR3 nucleotides are TGCGCCAGCAGCTTCGACAAACAGGGGAAGAATGGCTACACCTTC. Protein sequence: CASSFDKQGKNGYTF.

This chain uses TRBV4-1 with TRBJ2-6; D is undetermined. The CDR3 extends over 21 amino acids. Trimming took 0 bases from V and 0 from J, leaving 21 bases between them. Germline lookup yields CDR1 MGHRA and CDR2 YSYEKL. CDR3 in amino acids: CASSQDRRPSLTLSGANVLTF. The CDR3 nucleotides are TGCGCCAGCAGCCAAGATAGGCGTCCGTCACTAACCCTCTCTGGGGCCAACGTCCTGACTTTC.

A single count supports this clone. V is TRBV6-1 and J is TRBJ2-1, with a possible D match to TRBD2 (6 bases). Germline V gene data show CDR1 as MNHNS and CDR2 as SASEGT. Trimming took off 6 bases at V and 3 bases at J, with 9 bases between the two ends. The length of the CDR3 is 13 residues. The CDR3 loop is CASSPGGYNEQFF. As DNA, the CDR3 is TGTGCCAGCAGCCCCGGGGGCTACAATGAGCAGTTCTTC.

This chain connects TRBV7-3 to TRBJ2-5; TRBD2 agrees at 16 bases. Losses at the gene ends were 4 bases for V and 2 bases for J; bases not matched to a gene: 1. The CDR3 covers 16 residues. Per the germline V gene, CDR1 is SGHTA and CDR2 is FQGTGA. The CDR3 protein is CASSSGLAGGQETQYF. The DNA of the CDR3 is TGTGCCAGCAGCTCGGGACTAGCGGGGGGGCAAGAGACCCAGTACTTC.

This rearrangement joins TRBV5-1 to TRBJ2-5; TRBD1 matches 9 bases. Germline CDR1 is SGHRS and CDR2 is YFSETQ. Unmatched junction bases numbered 8, after V lost 4 bases and J lost 7 bases. The CDR3 loop spans 14 amino acids. The chain's CDR3 is CASSPYRGQGTQYF. DNA for the CDR3: TGCGCCAGCAGCCCCTACAGGGGGCAGGGGACCCAGTACTTC.

This chain links TRBV29-1 with TRBJ2-5, with 12 bases that match TRBD2. The germline V gene has CDR1 SQVTM and CDR2 ANQGSEA. The CDR3 contains 14 residues. Losses at the gene ends were 7 bases for V and 2 bases for J; bases not matched to a gene: 5. CDR3 protein: CSGTGLAGQETQYF. Here the CDR3 DNA reads TGCAGCGGGACAGGACTAGCGGGGCAAGAGACCCAGTACTTC.

The rearrangement uses TRBV2 and TRBJ1-1, with 8 bases identical to TRBD1. Germline V gene sequence: CDR1 SNHLY, CDR2 FYNNEI. This CDR3 comprises 16 residues. Trimming at V came to 5 bases and at J to 1 base, leaving 9 bases not matched to a gene. CDR3 sequence (DNA): TGTGCCAGCAGTCCCCGACAGGGGAGGAGGAACACTGAAGCTTTCTTT. It encodes CASSPRQGRRNTEAFF.

Note on this clone: The junction departs from the called germline gene at one end, perhaps through a read error. This sample includes further DNA sequences coding for the same CDR3. The chain combines TRBV6-6 with TRBJ1-2; 7 nucleotides align to TRBD1. The CDR3 is made up of 15 amino acids. Germline-derived CDR1 and CDR2 are MNHNY and SVGAGI (reference sequence). The CDR3 loop is CASSPPGGGGEGYTF. The CDR3 bases are TGCGCCAGCAGTCCCCCTGGAGGGGGCGGCGAGGGCTACACCTTC.

As concerns this clone: Relative to the germline gene, one junction end is altered; a read error may explain this. The chain joins TRBV7-9 to TRBJ1-2; 8 bases align to TRBD1. Looked up from germline, CDR1 is SEHNR and CDR2 is FQNEAQ (reference sequence). The length of the CDR3 is 12 residues. The CDR3 loop reads CSSSSTGVSYTF. CDR3 nucleotide sequence: TGTTCCAGCAGCTCGACAGGGGTCAGCTACACCTTC.

Details on this clone: The junction differs from germline at one of its ends, possibly a read error. CDR3 sequence: CASRTAGGLQEAQYF. DNA for the CDR3: TGCGCCAGCAGAACAGCGGGGGGGCTTCAAGAGGCCCAGTACTTC. The gene calls are TRBV10-2 and TRBJ2-5; TRBD2 matches at 10 bases. CDR1 WSHSY and CDR2 SAAADI come from the germline V gene. This CDR3 contains 15 residues.

There are a few counts of this clone. This chain uses TRBV7-9 with TRBJ2-7, with 7 bases matching TRBD1. This CDR3 has 14 amino acids. V gave up 5 bases and J gave up 6 bases; unmatched junction bases: 10. Germline V gene lookup returns CDR1 SEHNR and CDR2 FQNEAQ (reference sequence). CDR3 sequence: CASSKYTDRAEQYF. DNA of the CDR3: TGTGCCAGCAGCAAATACACCGACAGGGCCGAGCAGTACTTC.

The V call is TRBV7-9, the J call TRBJ2-7, with D perhaps TRBD2 (5 bases). The ends were cut back, 4 bases at V and 0 bases at J, with 10 bases in the middle. The CDR3 totals 14 residues. Per the germline V gene, CDR1 is SEHNR and CDR2 is FQNEAQ (reference sequence). The CDR3 DNA reads as TGTGCCAGCAGCTCCTTCGGGGACTCCTACGAGCAGTACTTC. This codes for CASSSFGDSYEQYF. Filled out from reference TRBV7-9 and TRBJ2-7, the complete variable domain reads DTGVSQNPRHKITKRGQNVTFRCDPISEHNRLYWYRQTLGQGPEFLTYFQNEAQLEKSRLLSDRFSAERPKGSFSTLEIQRTEQGDSAMYLCASSSFGDSYEQYFGPGTRLTVT.

This clone was seen more than once but under ten times. V is TRBV30 and J is TRBJ1-3, with D possibly being TRBD1 (5 bases). CDR1 GTSNPN and CDR2 SVGIG come from the germline V gene (reference sequence). The CDR3 consists of 14 residues. V lost 8 bases to trimming and J lost 2 bases, with 16 bases between them. CDR3 region: CAGGRRTTGNTIYF. Here the CDR3 DNA reads TGTGCCGGGGGGAGACGAACGACTGGAAACACCATATATTTT.

This clone has a handful of counts. The genes are TRBV4-1 and TRBJ1-2, with D possibly being TRBD1 (6 bases). Germline values: CDR1 MGHRA, CDR2 YSYEKL. The ends were cut back, 0 bases at V and 1 base at J, with 15 bases in the middle. The CDR3 totals 17 residues. CDR3 DNA: TGCGCCAGCAGCCAAGACCTCGGACAGCTTCTTAACTATGGCTACACCTTC. Its protein product is CASSQDLGQLLNYGYTF.

CDR3: CASSEAGGGYGYTF. The CDR3, as DNA: TGTGCCAGCAGTGAAGCAGGGGGCGGTTATGGCTACACCTTC. V and J are TRBV6-4 and TRBJ1-2; TRBD1 agrees at 8 bases. The ends lost 3 bases at V and 5 bases at J; junction bases unmatched: 5. Germline V gene sequence: CDR1 MRHNA, CDR2 SNTAGT. This CDR3 spans 14 amino acids.

This clone was counted between two and nine times. The rearrangement joins TRBV2 to TRBJ1-1; TRBD1 matches 7 bases. The CDR3 contains 14 residues. V lost 6 bases and J lost 2; bases outside the gene matches: 6. The germline gives CDR1 SNHLY, CDR2 FYNNEI. For the CDR3, the DNA is TGTGCCAGCAGAGCGACAGGGCAAAACACTGAAGCTTTCTTT. Translating it yields CASRATGQNTEAFF. The variable domain in full, completed from reference TRBV2 and TRBJ1-1, reads EPEVTQTPSHQVTQMGQEVILRCVPISNHLYFYWYRQILGQKVEFLVSFYNNEISEKSEIFDDQFSVERPDGSNFTLKIRSTKLEDSAMYFCASRATGQNTEAFFGQGTRLTVV.

The rearrangement joins TRBV4-1 to TRBJ2-5; 11 nucleotides agree with TRBD2. The DNA end is more similar to TRBJ2-7, so the J call may be wrong. This CDR3 has 16 residues. Germline assignment: CDR1 MGHRA and CDR2 YSYEKL. DNA of the CDR3: TGCGCCAGCAGCCAATCCTTTAGCGGGGGGGGCTACGAGCAGTACTTC. It translates to CASSQSFSGGGYEQYF.

This CDR3 is CASSLAAPAGEQFF. CDR3 sequence (DNA): TGTGCCAGCAGCTTGGCCGCGCCCGCCGGTGAGCAGTTCTTC. The chain uses TRBV5-8 and TRBJ2-1, with D unresolved. Trimming stripped 0 bases from V and 9 bases from J, with 13 bases between. Looked up from germline, CDR1 is SGHTS and CDR2 is YDEGEE. CDR3 length equals 14 residues.

CDR3 sequence reads: CASSFLRDRKARTSGGASTDTQYF. CDR3 DNA sequence: TGTGCCAGCAGTTTCCTCCGGGACAGAAAAGCCAGGACTAGCGGGGGGGCTAGCACAGATACGCAGTATTTT. The chain carries TRBV27 and TRBJ2-3; 15 bases fit TRBD2. The trim removed 3 bases at V and 0 bases at J, leaving 22 bases unmatched. CDR3 length equals 24 residues. Germline V CDR1 and CDR2: MNHEY, SMNVEV (reference sequence).

A single count supports this clone. The chain carries TRBV19 and TRBJ2-7; D not resolved. Per the germline V gene, CDR1 is LNHDA and CDR2 is SQIVND (reference sequence). Trimming shortened V by 6 bases and J by 2 bases, and 8 bases separated the two germline ends. The CDR3 length is 12 residues. This CDR3 reads CASSSVTYEQYF. The CDR3 DNA reads as TGTGCCAGTAGCTCCGTAACCTACGAGCAGTACTTC.

This clone was detected only once. This chain joins TRBV5-1 and TRBJ2-3; D possibly corresponds to TRBD1 (5 bases). The CDR3 spans 14 residues. The V gene's germline CDR1 is SGHRS and CDR2 YFSETQ. With 4 bases removed from V and 3 bases from J, the gap between germline ends came to 12 bases. The CDR3 nucleotides are TGCGCCAGCAGCATGAGGCAGGGAACAGATACGCAGTATTTT. Protein sequence: CASSMRQGTDTQYF.

The CDR3 protein is CASSLPGKTYNEQFF. Here the CDR3 DNA reads TGTGCCAGCAGCTTGCCCGGGAAGACCTACAATGAGCAGTTCTTC. J is TRBJ2-1 and V is TRBV5-8; tentative D call: TRBD2 (5 bases). Germline V gives CDR1 SGHTS, CDR2 YDEGEE. The ends were cut back, 1 base at V and 2 bases at J, with 10 bases in the middle. The CDR3 is 15 amino acids.